Each of the 30 T cell receptor beta chains below was sequenced from the same sample in a study of immune evolution from preneoplasia to lung adenocarcinoma. The table came from immunoSEQ multiplex PCR; TCRdb's copy has only in-frame clones and leaves some out. The table shows about 2,000 clones, with approximately 72% occurring only once. Sequencing was performed on FFPE minimally invasive lung adenocarcinoma tissue. These receptors were taken from a person aged 60-79 years with lung adenocarcinoma.

The chain is built from TRBV5-6 and TRBJ1-2; 7 positions match TRBD1. The germline V gene has CDR1 SGHDT and CDR2 YYEEEE. The CDR3 loop spans 17 amino acids. The trim removed 0 bases at V and 4 bases at J, leaving 12 bases unmatched. Here the CDR3 reads CASSLARTGGESYGYTF. DNA of the CDR3: TGTGCCAGCAGCTTGGCCCGGACAGGAGGCGAATCCTATGGCTACACCTTC.

This clone came up a few times. The chain couples TRBV4-1 to TRBJ1-3; D gene ambiguous. This CDR3 contains 18 residues. With 3 bases removed from V and 0 bases from J, the gap between germline ends came to 18 bases. Germline values: CDR1 MGHRA, CDR2 YSYEKL. In DNA, the CDR3 is TGCGCCAGCAGCCACCCTCTCGGACTGACAAGCTCTGGAAACACCATATATTTT. Translated: CASSHPLGLTSSGNTIYF.

The chain combines TRBV11-2 with TRBJ1-4, with unresolved D. Germline loops: CDR1 SGHAT, CDR2 FQNNGV. The CDR3 extends over 15 amino acids. V was pared by 3 bases and J by 3 bases, with 11 bases between. CDR3 residues: CASSLSWGANEKLFF. CDR3 bases: TGTGCCAGCAGCTTGAGTTGGGGTGCTAATGAAAAACTGTTTTTT.

The V gene is TRBV5-1, the J gene TRBJ1-1; D possibly corresponds to TRBD1 (6 bases). The V gene's germline CDR1 is SGHRS and CDR2 YFSETQ. Trimming left V 3 bases short and J 0 bases short, with 15 bases between. CDR3 length: 16 amino acids. The CDR3 sequence is CASSWGHSSLNTEAFF. In nucleotides, the CDR3 is TGCGCCAGCAGCTGGGGGCACAGTTCGCTGAACACTGAAGCTTTCTTT.

V and J are TRBV28 and TRBJ2-1; D may match TRBD1 or TRBD2 (5 bases each). V lost 8 bases to trimming and J lost 2 bases, with 10 bases between them. Germline CDR1 MDHEN, CDR2 SYDVKM. The CDR3 length is 13 residues. The CDR3 loop reads CASGGSAYNEQFF. The CDR3 coding sequence is TGTGCCAGCGGGGGATCGGCCTACAATGAGCAGTTCTTC.

This clone was observed a single time. The chain employs TRBV11-2 and TRBJ1-5; D remains ambiguous. Per the germline V gene, CDR1 is SGHAT and CDR2 is FQNNGV. The CDR3 covers 13 residues. Between the trimmed V and J ends, which lost 0 bases and 5 bases, there was a span of 5 bases. The CDR3 bases are TGTGCCAGCAGCTTAGATAGTTATCAGCCCCAGCATTTT. It is translated as CASSLDSYQPQHF.

This chain links TRBV4-3 with TRBJ2-1; no definite D call. V gave up 1 base and J gave up 10 bases, with 5 bases separating them. Germline V gene sequence: CDR1 LGHNA, CDR2 YSLEER. This CDR3 is 11 amino acids long. The CDR3 DNA is TGCGCCAGCAGCCAAGGATCCGAGCAGTTCTTC. It encodes CASSQGSEQFF.

CDR3 nucleotide sequence: TGTGCCAGCAGCGCGAGAGTGAGCGGGGGGGCTCTATCCGGGGAGCTGTTTTTT. Protein: CASSARVSGGALSGELFF. V and J are TRBV9 and TRBJ2-2, with TRBD2 matching over 10 bases. The junction had 14 bases not matched to a gene; V was cut back by 3 bases and J by 6 bases. The CDR3 consists of 18 residues. Germline V CDR1 and CDR2: SGDLS, YYNGEE.

The V and J genes are TRBV15 and TRBJ2-6; weak D call: TRBD1 (5 bases). V shed 0 bases and J shed 2 bases, with 5 bases lying between them. The CDR3 runs 15 residues. Germline lookup yields CDR1 LNHNV and CDR2 YYDKDF (reference sequence). The DNA of the CDR3 is TGTGCCACCAGCAGAGAAGGGGCTGGGGCCAACGTCCTGACTTTC. It translates to CATSREGAGANVLTF. Complete variable domain (other parts from reference TRBV15 and TRBJ2-6): DAMVIQNPRYQVTQFGKPVTLSCSQTLNHNVMYWYQQKSSQAPKLLFHYYDKDFNNEADTPDNFQSRRPNTSFCFLDIRSPGLGDTAMYLCATSREGAGANVLTFGAGSRLTVL.

The genes are TRBV9 and TRBJ1-3; unclear D gene. The V and J ends lost 4 bases and 4 bases respectively, with 6 bases between them. The CDR3 is made up of 12 amino acids. Germline CDR1 is SGDLS and CDR2 is YYNGEE. The CDR3 loop is CASSPGGNTIYF. DNA for the CDR3: TGTGCCAGCAGCCCGGGGGGAAACACCATATATTTT.

In DNA form, the CDR3 reads TGTGCCAGCAGCCCCACAGGGAACACTGAAGCTTTCTTT. This codes for CASSPTGNTEAFF. The chain joins TRBV7-9 to TRBJ1-1, with D possibly being TRBD1 (5 bases). CDR3 size: 13 residues. Germline CDR1 is SEHNR and CDR2 is FQNEAQ (reference sequence). Trimming shortened V by 5 bases and J by 1 base, and 8 bases separated the two germline ends.

This chain links TRBV14 with TRBJ1-6; 8 bases map to TRBD1. The germline V gene encodes CDR1 SGHDN and CDR2 FVKESK. The CDR3 loop spans 16 amino acids. Losses at the gene ends were 3 bases for V and 7 bases for J; bases not matched to a gene: 8. CDR3 amino acids: CASSHGWTGLNSPLHF. Written as DNA, the CDR3 is TGTGCCAGCAGCCATGGTTGGACAGGGCTCAATTCACCCCTCCACTTT.

The chain combines TRBV11-2 with TRBJ2-6; D is undetermined. The CDR3 loop spans 15 amino acids. Trimming removed 0 bases at V and 4 bases at J, with 7 bases between. The germline V gene encodes CDR1 SGHAT and CDR2 FQNNGV. The DNA for the CDR3 is TGTGCCAGCAGCTTAGAGGGTTCCGGGGCCAACGTCCTGACTTTC. It translates to CASSLEGSGANVLTF. Variable domain in full (rest from reference TRBV11-2 and TRBJ2-6): EAGVAQSPRYKIIEKRQSVAFWCNPISGHATLYWYQQILGQGPKLLIQFQNNGVVDDSQLPKDRFSAERLKGVDSTLKIQPAKLEDSAVYLCASSLEGSGANVLTFGAGSRLTVL.

This clone is a singleton in its sample. This chain links TRBV5-6 with TRBJ2-7; tentative D call: TRBD2 (5 bases). This CDR3 has 14 residues. Germline V CDR1 and CDR2: SGHDT, YYEEEE. The ends were cut back, 3 bases at V and 4 bases at J, with 14 bases in the middle. CDR3 sequence: CASSSYQRRYEQYF. CDR3 nucleotide sequence: TGTGCCAGCAGCTCTTACCAGCGGAGATACGAGCAGTACTTC.

The J gene is TRBJ2-7, the V gene TRBV4-3; 8 nucleotides agree with TRBD1. Losses at the gene ends were 4 bases for V and 3 bases for J; bases not matched to a gene: 8. The CDR3 extends over 15 amino acids. Germline loops: CDR1 LGHNA, CDR2 YSLEER. The CDR3 DNA follows: TGCGCCAGCAGCCCCGGGACAGGAGTCGGCTACGAGCAGTACTTC. Protein: CASSPGTGVGYEQYF.

The chain carries TRBV28 and TRBJ2-7; a possible D gene is TRBD2 (6 bases). The CDR3 is 16 amino acids. V lost 6 bases and J lost 7, with 25 bases in between. From germline, CDR1 is MDHEN and CDR2 SYDVKM. CDR3 nucleotides: TGTGCCAGCAGCCCCGCCCAGGAGGGCCTTGGTGGGGAGCAGTACTTC. It encodes CASSPAQEGLGGEQYF. The full variable domain, rest sourced from reference TRBV28 and TRBJ2-7, is DVKVTQSSRYLVKRTGEKVFLECVQDMDHENMFWYRQDPGLGLRLIYFSYDVKMKEKGDIPEGYSVSREKKERFSLILESASTNQTSMYLCASSPAQEGLGGEQYFGPGTRLTVT.

The rearrangement uses TRBV12-5 and TRBJ1-1, with D tentatively TRBD1 (6 bases). Germline V gene data show CDR1 as LGHNT and CDR2 as FRNRAP. Trimming took 1 base from V and 7 from J, leaving 10 bases between them. The CDR3 contains 13 residues. The CDR3 sequence is CASGLGGTLEAFF. As DNA, the CDR3 is TGTGCTAGTGGTTTGGGGGGGACACTTGAAGCTTTCTTT. The full variable domain, with the rest looked up from reference TRBV12-5 and TRBJ1-1, is DARVTQTPRHKVTEMGQEVTMRCQPILGHNTVFWYRQTMMQGLELLAYFRNRAPLDDSGMPKDRFSAEMPDATLATLKIQPSEPRDSAVYFCASGLGGTLEAFFGQGTRLTVV.

This chain uses TRBV7-2 with TRBJ2-2; D uncertain. CDR1 and CDR2 from the germline V gene are SGHTA and FQGNSA. The CDR3 covers 14 residues. V was pared by 3 bases and J by 3 bases, with 8 bases between. The CDR3 here is CASSFETDTGELFF. The DNA for the CDR3 is TGTGCCAGCAGCTTCGAAACAGACACCGGGGAGCTGTTTTTT. The whole variable domain, remainder taken from reference TRBV7-2 and TRBJ2-2, is GAGVSQSPSNKVTEKGKDVELRCDPISGHTALYWYRQSLGQGLEFLIYFQGNSAPDKSGLPSDRFSAERTGGSVSTLTIQRTQQEDSAVYLCASSFETDTGELFFGEGSRLTVL.

V usage is TRBV6-5 and J usage is TRBJ1-6, with 9 bases lining up with TRBD1. The ends lost 8 bases at V and 7 bases at J; junction bases unmatched: 9. Germline V CDR1 and CDR2: MNHEY, SVGAGI. The CDR3 sequence is 15 residues long. This chain's CDR3 is CASSPTGTGNSPLHF. CDR3 nucleotides: TGTGCCAGCTCACCCACCGGGACAGGGAATTCACCCCTCCACTTT.

V gene TRBV13 combines with J gene TRBJ1-1; D is uncertain. V gave up 6 bases and J gave up 4 bases, with 12 bases separating them. The CDR3 contains 13 residues. Germline V CDR1 and CDR2: PRHDT, FYEKMQ (reference sequence). The CDR3 loop reads CASSEFKGTEAFF. Written as DNA, the CDR3 is TGTGCCAGCAGTGAGTTCAAGGGCACTGAAGCTTTCTTT.

This chain uses TRBV30 with TRBJ1-1; 7 nucleotides agree with TRBD1. V gave up 0 bases and J gave up 0 bases; unmatched junction bases: 1. The germline V gene encodes CDR1 GTSNPN and CDR2 SVGIG (reference sequence). The CDR3 has 14 amino acids. The CDR3 is CAWSVGQMNTEAFF. CDR3 DNA sequence: TGTGCCTGGAGTGTGGGACAGATGAACACTGAAGCTTTCTTT.

The chain has TRBV27 and TRBJ1-1; TRBD1 matches 9 bases. Trimming removed 5 bases from V and 0 bases from J; junction bases left unmatched: 10. This CDR3 contains 17 residues. Germline loops: CDR1 MNHEY, CDR2 SMNVEV (reference sequence). The CDR3 DNA follows: TGTGCCAGCAGTCCAGGACAGGGGCCCTTCATGAACACTGAAGCTTTCTTT. Translation: CASSPGQGPFMNTEAFF.

This clone is a singleton in its sample. V usage is TRBV7-2 and J usage is TRBJ2-5, with a weak D call TRBD2 (5 bases). Per the germline V gene, CDR1 is SGHTA and CDR2 is FQGNSA. The CDR3 loop spans 17 amino acids. Trimming took 5 bases from V and 3 from J, leaving 22 bases between them. The CDR3 reads CASSNPSGISAKETQYF. CDR3 coding DNA: TGTGCCAGCAGCAACCCGTCCGGGATTAGCGCCAAAGAGACCCAGTACTTC.

This chain connects TRBV4-3 to TRBJ2-6, with D tentatively TRBD2 (7 bases). There are 19 residues in the CDR3. Looked up from germline, CDR1 is LGHNA and CDR2 is YSLEER. V was clipped by 0 bases and J by 4 bases, with 19 bases between them. The CDR3 here is CASSQEGGGGLGGANVLTF. The CDR3 DNA reads as TGCGCCAGCAGCCAAGAAGGAGGGGGGGGATTGGGAGGGGCCAACGTCCTGACTTTC.

This clone was detected only a few times. V usage is TRBV5-4 and J usage is TRBJ2-5; D is uncertain. The germline gives CDR1 SGHNT, CDR2 YYREEE (reference sequence). Trimming left V 5 bases short and J 5 bases short, with 19 bases between. CDR3 length: 15 amino acids. CDR3 nucleotide sequence: TGTGCCAGCAGTCCTGCGAGTCCATTCGGGGAGACCCAGTACTTC. Translated, it gives CASSPASPFGETQYF. The full variable domain, completed using reference TRBV5-4 and TRBJ2-5, is ETGVTQSPTHLIKTRGQQVTLRCSSQSGHNTVSWYQQALGQGPQFIFQYYREEENGRGNFPPRFSGLQFPNYSSELNVNALELDDSALYLCASSPASPFGETQYFGPGTRLLVL.

The gene calls are TRBV10-3 and TRBJ2-7; tentatively, D is TRBD1 (5 bases). Germline V gene data show CDR1 as ENHRY and CDR2 as SYGVKD. The ends were cut back, 4 bases at V and 4 bases at J, with 17 bases in the middle. The CDR3 runs 15 residues. The CDR3 reads CAISAQRVGAYEQYF. CDR3 in DNA: TGTGCCATCAGTGCTCAAAGGGTTGGGGCGTACGAGCAGTACTTC.

The table lists this clone with a count of one. V gene TRBV4-1 combines with J gene TRBJ2-1; D remains unclear. The V and J ends lost 0 bases and 2 bases respectively, with 14 bases between them. The CDR3 loop spans 17 amino acids. Germline CDR1 and CDR2: MGHRA and YSYEKL. DNA of the CDR3: TGCGCCAGCAGCCAAGAACGAAGGCAGTCGGCCTACAATGAGCAGTTCTTC. Translated: CASSQERRQSAYNEQFF.

The CDR3 sequence is CAISESQDRGEPQHF. CDR3 nucleotide sequence: TGTGCCATCAGTGAGTCTCAGGACAGGGGTGAACCCCAGCATTTT. This rearrangement joins TRBV10-3 to TRBJ1-5; 9 bases are shared with TRBD1. With V trimmed by 0 bases and J by 10 bases, 7 bases remained unmatched. Germline assignment: CDR1 ENHRY and CDR2 SYGVKD. The CDR3 loop spans 15 amino acids.

This clone was recorded only once. The chain combines TRBV11-3 with TRBJ2-7; the D gene could be TRBD1 or TRBD2 (5 bases each). Trimming took off 1 base at V and 10 bases at J, with 17 bases between the two ends. The length of the CDR3 is 14 residues. Per the germline V gene, CDR1 is SGHNT and CDR2 is YENEEA. DNA of the CDR3: TGTGCCAGCAGCTTAGGCCCCCCCCGGGACCACCAGTACTTC. It is translated as CASSLGPPRDHQYF.

The chain recombines TRBV6-1 with TRBJ1-6; a weak D match, TRBD1 (6 bases). V was pared by 7 bases and J by 0 bases, with 10 bases between. Germline CDR1 MNHNS, CDR2 SASEGT. The CDR3 runs to 15 residues. The CDR3 DNA is TGTGCCAGCAAGCAGGGGAGCTCCTATAATTCACCCCTCCACTTT. Amino acid sequence: CASKQGSSYNSPLHF.